This T cell receptor (beta chain) was recovered during a study of cytomegalovirus exposure and HLA in healthy donors. General study results and limits: Association of a missense DCLRE1C variant with TCR beta V- and J-gene trimming was reported in a later analysis. By HLA locus, TCR association rates varied in a later analysis, with DRB1 showing the most and HLA-C the fewest.

The PCR employed 60 Vbeta primers together with 13 Jbeta primers. Only in-frame clones appear in the TCRdb table, and some are missing; sequencing was by immunoSEQ multiplex PCR. The sample shows about 98,000 clones, over 65% of them seen only once. A word on this clone: What it recognizes is unknown.

Germline values: CDR1 ENHRY, CDR2 SYGVKD. Unmatched junction bases numbered 4, after V lost 5 bases and J lost 3 bases. The CDR3 is made up of 15 amino acids. The clonotype comes from a male donor in good health and CMV-seronegative. The sequenced material came from PBMCs. This chain links TRBV10-3 with TRBJ2-3, with TRBD2 matching over 11 bases. CDR3: CAISLRLAGTDTQYF. The CDR3 DNA follows: TGTGCCATCAGTCTTCGACTAGCGGGAACAGATACGCAGTATTTT.